This T cell receptor beta chain was sequenced for a study of blood T cells in healthy people across ages. Then a second PCR, running roughly 7 to 11 cycles, was carried out with a sample-barcoded 5' primer and a J-beta primer mix. From the 5' RACE reads, TCRdb called clonotypes with MiXCR, one entry per CDR3 protein. This repertoire shows about a million distinct CDR3 sequences, 45% to 50% found once; its top ten account for roughly 12%. There are 13 residues in the CDR3. V gave up 6 bases and J gave up 1 base, with 12 bases separating them. CDR1 and CDR2 from the germline V gene are SQVTM and ANQGSEA. This clonotype turned up a few times.

The clonotype comes from a young man in good health. Input material: blood. The chain recombines TRBV29-1 with TRBJ1-2; the D is unclear. DNA of the CDR3: TGCAGCGTGCGAACGACACTTAACTATGGCTACACCTTC. Translation: CSVRTTLNYGYTF.